A selection of T cell receptor beta chains follows, all from one sample in a study of glioma-infiltrating T cells. TCRdb re-analysed the multiplex PCR reads in MiXCR, keeping a single row per CDR3 protein. The sample holds roughly 350,000 distinct CDR3 sequences, roughly two fifths seen once. The sample comprised glioma tissue, nonneoplastic brain tissue, or PBMCs (not recorded which). These receptors originate from a human donor with low-grade glioma or glioblastoma, undergoing nonglioma brain surgery, or in good health (not recorded which). Both conserved end residues are part of each CDR3. A D gene is named only where the DNA matches it firmly. For some rows the clone size is stated as once, few or many, or as a class when expanded; others skip it.

TRBV25-1	TRBJ1-3	-	15	-	TGTGCCAGCAGTGAATCGGGGAGCTCTGGAAACACCATATATTTT	CASSESGSSGNTIYF
TRBV28	TRBJ1-1	many	12	-	TGTGCCAGCAGACTTCCCGGACATGAAGCTTTCTTT	CASRLPGHEAFF
TRBV14	TRBJ2-1	-	15	TRBD2	TGTGCCAGCAGCACCCCTAGCGGATCCTACAATGAGCAGTTCTTC	CASSTPSGSYNEQFF
TRBV20-1	TRBJ2-7	-	14	-	TGCAGTGCTAGAGATTCCGGGGTCCTCTACGAGCAGTACTTC	CSARDSGVLYEQYF
TRBV28	TRBJ2-1	few	14	TRBD1	TGTGCCAGCGCATCCGGGACAGGGGGCATTGGTATGTTCTTC	CASASGTGGIGMFF
TRBV4-2	TRBJ1-5	-	15	-	TGTGCCAGCAACCAAGATGGACAGAACAATCAGCCCCAGCATTTT	CASNQDGQNNQPQHF
TRBV27	TRBJ1-2	many	15	TRBD1	TGTGCCAGCAGTAACCGGGACAGGGCCTATCGTGGCTACACCTTC	CASSNRDRAYRGYTF
TRBV6-2/TRBV6-3	TRBJ2-7	few	16	-	TGTGCCAGCAGTTACTCGAATGACACTTACTCCTACGAGCAGTACTTC	CASSYSNDTYSYEQYF
TRBV7-2	TRBJ2-7	-	14	TRBD1	TGTGCCAGCAGCTTAGAGGACAGGGTCGGCGAGCAGTACTTC	CASSLEDRVGEQYF
TRBV20-1	TRBJ2-3	-	15	TRBD2	TGCAGTGCTCTACGACTAGCGGGCGGCGCAGATACGCAGTATTTT	CSALRLAGGADTQYF
TRBV12-3/TRBV12-4	TRBJ2-5	few	12	-	TGTGCCAGCAGTGAGATCCAAGAGACCCAGTACTTC	CASSEIQETQYF
TRBV28	TRBJ1-1	-	13	TRBD1	TGTGCCAGCAGCCTAGACAGGGGGCGCGCGGCTTTCTTT	CASSLDRGRAAFF
TRBV14	TRBJ1-6	-	16	-	TGTACCAGCAGCCAATGGGCGGCGGCGGCTAATTCACCCCTCCACTTT	CTSSQWAAAANSPLHF
TRBV7-2	TRBJ2-3	few	15	TRBD2	TGTGCCAGCAGCTTAGGGGCTAGCGGGAGGGATACGCAGTATTTT	CASSLGASGRDTQYF
TRBV20-1	TRBJ2-2	few	14	-	TGCAGTGCTAGAGACCGGGCGGAGACCGGGGAGCTGTTTTTT	CSARDRAETGELFF
TRBV7-2	TRBJ1-1	-	15	-	TGTGCCAGCAGCTTGAAACAGGGACTGAACACTGAAGCTTTCTTT	CASSLKQGLNTEAFF
TRBV7-2	TRBJ1-1	few	14	-	TGTGCCAGCAGCCCCGTCAGGGTTAACACTGAAGCTTTCTTT	CASSPVRVNTEAFF
TRBV10-3	TRBJ1-1	-	12	-	TGTGCCATCGGCAGGCCGAACACTGAAGCTTTCTTT	CAIGRPNTEAFF
TRBV11-2	TRBJ2-1	-	14	TRBD2	TGTGCCAGCAGCCTATTGGGAGGGCGCGATGAGCAGTTCTTC	CASSLLGGRDEQFF
TRBV20-1	TRBJ2-7	few	11	-	TGCAGTGCTCGGACTCTCCACGAGCAGTACTTC	CSARTLHEQYF
TRBV6-6	TRBJ1-1	few	16	-	TGTGCCAGCAGTTACTCGAAGTTATGGTCGAACACTGAAGCTTTCTTT	CASSYSKLWSNTEAFF
TRBV28	TRBJ1-3	few	15	TRBD1	TGTGCCAGCAGTTTCGGACAGGGAGCTGGAAACACCATATATTTT	CASSFGQGAGNTIYF
TRBV5-1	TRBJ2-3	few	16	TRBD2	TGCGCCAGCAGCTTAGGACTAGCGGTAGGCACAGATACGCAGTATTTT	CASSLGLAVGTDTQYF
TRBV15	TRBJ1-2	-	15	-	TGTGCCACCAGCAGAGATCTGTTGGGGGTATACGGCTACACCTTC	CATSRDLLGVYGYTF
TRBV7-2	TRBJ2-2	-	15	-	TGTGCCAGCAGCTTGGGGTGGGAGTCTGGCGGGGAGCTGTTTTTT	CASSLGWESGGELFF
TRBV5-4	TRBJ2-1	-	13	-	TGTGCCAGCAGCTTAAGGGGAGACAATGAGCAGTTCTTC	CASSLRGDNEQFF
TRBV27	TRBJ2-2	few	16	TRBD2	TGTGCCAGCAACGCCGGGAGGGCCGGTGGGACCGGGGAGCTGTTTTTT	CASNAGRAGGTGELFF
TRBV5-4	TRBJ1-1	few	15	-	TGTGCCAGCAGCCCCAAAGGGCGGTCGAACACTGAAGCTTTCTTT	CASSPKGRSNTEAFF
TRBV29-1	TRBJ1-1	few	15	-	TGCAGCGTTGACAGGGGTTGGGGCATGAACACTGAAGCTTTCTTT	CSVDRGWGMNTEAFF
TRBV7-6	TRBJ2-7	few	17	-	TGTGCCAGCAGCTTAAGACACGGAGGAATGAGCTCCTACGAGCAGTACTTC	CASSLRHGGMSSYEQYF
TRBV4-1	TRBJ1-5	-	17	-	TGCGCCAGCAGCCAAGGAATAGTACCGTATAGCAATCAGCCCCAGCATTTT	CASSQGIVPYSNQPQHF
TRBV6-2/TRBV6-3	TRBJ2-6	many	14	-	TGTGCCAGCAGTTGGTTCTCTGGGGCCAACGTCCTGACTTTC	CASSWFSGANVLTF
TRBV6-1	TRBJ1-2	many	13	-	TGTGCCAGCAGGGAACATTCCAACTATGGCTACACCTTC	CASREHSNYGYTF
TRBV12-3/TRBV12-4	TRBJ2-7	-	13	-	TGTGCCAGCAGTTACAGCCTCGGAAGAGAGCAGTACTTC	CASSYSLGREQYF
TRBV25-1	TRBJ2-3	many	16	TRBD2	TGTGCCAGCAGTGGATCTACTAGCGCTCGTCCAGATACGCAGTATTTT	CASSGSTSARPDTQYF
TRBV7-2	TRBJ2-7	-	14	TRBD2	TGTGCCAGCAGCTTCTTTAGCGGGACCTACGAGCGGTACTTC	CASSFFSGTYERYF
TRBV28	TRBJ2-7	-	13	-	TGTGCCAGCAGACAGGGAAGCTACTACGAGCAGTACTTC	CASRQGSYYEQYF
TRBV28	TRBJ2-5	-	14	TRBD2	TGTGCCAGCAGTGGAGCGGGAGGGGGTGAGACCCAGTACTTC	CASSGAGGGETQYF
TRBV4-2	TRBJ2-7	few	15	TRBD2	TGTGCCAGCGGCCGGACTAGCGGGAGTTCCTACGAGCAGTACTTC	CASGRTSGSSYEQYF
TRBV4-2	TRBJ2-7	once	14	-	TGTGCCAGCAGCCAATCCCGACAGCCCCACGAGCAGTACTTC	CASSQSRQPHEQYF
TRBV6-2/TRBV6-3	TRBJ2-7	many	13	-	TGTGCCAGCAGTTACCACAGGGCCAGCGAGCAGTACTTC	CASSYHRASEQYF
TRBV24-1	TRBJ2-1	few	17	TRBD2	TGTGCCACCAGTGATTTGGGGACTAGCGATCCCTACAATGAGCAGTTCTTC	CATSDLGTSDPYNEQFF
TRBV7-9	TRBJ1-3	many	8	-	TGTGCCAGCAGCCCCCGATATTTT	CASSPRYF
TRBV7-9	TRBJ1-1	-	14	-	TGTGCCAGCAGCCAAGAACAGGGATGGACTGAAGCTTTCTTT	CASSQEQGWTEAFF
TRBV6-1	TRBJ2-3	many	14	-	TGTGCCAGCAGGAGACAGGTTGGAGCAGATACGCAGTATTTT	CASRRQVGADTQYF
TRBV29-1	TRBJ1-6	-	14	-	TGCAGAGGGGCCAGAGGGCCTTGGGCTTCACCCCTCCACTTT	CRGARGPWASPLHF
TRBV7-2	TRBJ1-3	many	16	-	TGTGCCAGCAGCCGAAGGGGGGGCGCGTCTGGAAACACCATATATTTT	CASSRRGGASGNTIYF
TRBV6-2/TRBV6-3	TRBJ1-5	many	13	-	TGTGCCAGCAGTTGGGGACTCAATCAGCCCCAGCATTTT	CASSWGLNQPQHF
TRBV2	TRBJ2-1	-	15	-	TGTGCCAGCGCCGGCGACGGGAGAGGGTTTGATGAGCAGTTCTTC	CASAGDGRGFDEQFF
TRBV10-3	TRBJ2-7	-	13	-	TGTGCCATCAGAACAGGGTTTTACGACGAGCAGTACTTC	CAIRTGFYDEQYF
TRBV4-3	TRBJ1-4	-	15	-	TGCGCCAGCAGCAACCTTCACCCCAAGGGAGAAAAACTGTTTTTT	CASSNLHPKGEKLFF
TRBV6-2/TRBV6-3	TRBJ2-3	-	17	TRBD2	TGTGCCAGCAGTCATGGGACTAGCGGGATAGGCACAGATACGCAGTATTTT	CASSHGTSGIGTDTQYF